Given below is one TCR beta chain in context. The antigen remains unidentified. Unsorted cryopreserved PBMC were sequenced, averaging about 93,000 T cells per clinical donor. The sample comes from a study of T cells in tuberculosis. About the study: CD1B tetramers identified T cells specific for mycobacterial lipid GMM.

Sequencing used immunoSEQ multiplex PCR; TCRdb keeps in-frame clones, though not all of them. The sample holds 25,000 to 35,000 clones, over 90% seen once. Findings of the study overall: Active tuberculosis patients had shorter CDR3-alpha; the beta difference was nonsignificant. Smaller distances to GMM-specific TCRs suggested their expansion in active tuberculosis.

The CDR3 consists of 16 residues. Germline CDR1 and CDR2: MNHEY and SVGAGI. With 2 bases removed from V and 4 bases from J, the gap between germline ends came to 12 bases. This chain links TRBV6-5 with TRBJ2-6; maybe TRBD1 (6 bases). The source material was PBMCs. This sequence originates from a donor aged 10 to 29 with latent tuberculosis or without tuberculosis infection. The CDR3 DNA follows: TGTGCCAGCAGTTACGGCTTAGGGACAGGGGCCAACGTCCTGACTTTC. It specifies CASSYGLGTGANVLTF.